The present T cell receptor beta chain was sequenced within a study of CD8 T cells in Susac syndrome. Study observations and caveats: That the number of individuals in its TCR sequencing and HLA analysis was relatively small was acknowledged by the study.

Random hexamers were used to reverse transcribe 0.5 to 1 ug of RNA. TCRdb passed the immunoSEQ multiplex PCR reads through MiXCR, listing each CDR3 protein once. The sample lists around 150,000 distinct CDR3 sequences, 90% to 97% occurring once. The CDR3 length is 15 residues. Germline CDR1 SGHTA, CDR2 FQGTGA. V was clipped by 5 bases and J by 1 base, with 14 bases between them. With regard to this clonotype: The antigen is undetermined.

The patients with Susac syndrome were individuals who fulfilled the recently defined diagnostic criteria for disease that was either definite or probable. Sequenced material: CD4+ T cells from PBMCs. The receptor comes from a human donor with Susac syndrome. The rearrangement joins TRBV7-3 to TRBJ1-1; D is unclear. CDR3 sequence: CASSPGSVGNTEAFF. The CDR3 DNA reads TGTGCCAGCAGCCCCGGGAGTGTGGGGAACACTGAAGCTTTCTTT.